This T cell receptor (beta chain) is from a study of siplizumab effects on memory and regulatory T cells. The study, taken as a whole, reports: Naive T cells appeared more diverse than memory cells and seemed to be major alloresponse contributors. About 75-97% of proliferating CD4+ or CD8+ clones had no assignable naive or memory phenotype. Alloreactive CD4+ clones that could be mapped were on average roughly 69% Treg-derived with siplizumab, against roughly 27% in controls. Of the alloreactive clones, only a minor fraction mapped to unstimulated subsets.

The CDR3 has 15 amino acids. Trimming cost V 0 bases and J 3 bases, with 12 bases left between them. CDR1 is SGDLS and CDR2 is YYNGEE in the germline V gene. Here immunoSEQ multiplex PCR was the method, and the copy in TCRdb shows in-frame clones only, minus some. Altogether 100,000 to 110,000 clones are present, less than 95% being singletons, with the ten largest covering roughly 1.3%. Of note for this clone: Its specificity is unknown.

The sequencing input was non-Treg CD4+ T cells sorted from blood. The clonotype originates from a human donor in good health. The chain recombines TRBV9 with TRBJ1-2, with D possibly matching TRBD1 (6 bases). CDR3 nucleotides: TGTGCCAGCAGCGTAGATGGGGGCGCACACTATGGCTACACCTTC. This sequence encodes CASSVDGGAHYGYTF.